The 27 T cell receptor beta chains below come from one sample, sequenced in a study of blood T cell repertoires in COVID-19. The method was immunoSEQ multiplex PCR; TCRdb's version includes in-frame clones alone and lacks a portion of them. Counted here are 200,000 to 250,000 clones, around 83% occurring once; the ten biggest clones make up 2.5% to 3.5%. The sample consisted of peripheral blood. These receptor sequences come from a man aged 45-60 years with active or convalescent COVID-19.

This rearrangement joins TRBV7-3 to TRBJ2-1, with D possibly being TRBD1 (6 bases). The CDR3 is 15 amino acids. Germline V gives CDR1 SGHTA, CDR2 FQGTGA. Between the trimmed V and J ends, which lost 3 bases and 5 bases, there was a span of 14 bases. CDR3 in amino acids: CASSFSGTRNNEQFF. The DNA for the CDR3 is TGTGCCAGCAGCTTTTCCGGGACACGTAACAATGAGCAGTTCTTC.

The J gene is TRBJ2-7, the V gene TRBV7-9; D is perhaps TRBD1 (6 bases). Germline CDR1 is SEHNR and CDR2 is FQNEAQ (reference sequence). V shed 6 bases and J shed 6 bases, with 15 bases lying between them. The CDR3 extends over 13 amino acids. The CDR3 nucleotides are TGTGCCAGCAGTGACAGGTCCGAGGGCGAGCAGTACTTC. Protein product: CASSDRSEGEQYF. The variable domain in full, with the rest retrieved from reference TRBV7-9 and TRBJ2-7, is DTGVSQNPRHKITKRGQNVTFRCDPISEHNRLYWYRQTLGQGPEFLTYFQNEAQLEKSRLLSDRFSAERPKGSFSTLEIQRTEQGDSAMYLCASSDRSEGEQYFGPGTRLTVT.

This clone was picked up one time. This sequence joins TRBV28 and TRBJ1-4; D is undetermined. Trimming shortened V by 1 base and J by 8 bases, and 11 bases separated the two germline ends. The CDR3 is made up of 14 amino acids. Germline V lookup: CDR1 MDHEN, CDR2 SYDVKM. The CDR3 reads CASSLLGRAEKLFF. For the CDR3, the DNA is TGTGCCAGCAGTTTATTGGGGAGGGCGGAAAAACTGTTTTTT. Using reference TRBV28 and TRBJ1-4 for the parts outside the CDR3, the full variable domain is DVKVTQSSRYLVKRTGEKVFLECVQDMDHENMFWYRQDPGLGLRLIYFSYDVKMKEKGDIPEGYSVSREKKERFSLILESASTNQTSMYLCASSLLGRAEKLFFGSGTQLSVL.

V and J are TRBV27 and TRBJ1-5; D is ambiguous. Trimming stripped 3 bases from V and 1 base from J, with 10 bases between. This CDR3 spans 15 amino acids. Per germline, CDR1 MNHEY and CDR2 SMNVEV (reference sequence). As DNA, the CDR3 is TGTGCCAGCAGTTTGAGAGGCGCCAGCAATCAGCCCCAGCATTTT. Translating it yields CASSLRGASNQPQHF.

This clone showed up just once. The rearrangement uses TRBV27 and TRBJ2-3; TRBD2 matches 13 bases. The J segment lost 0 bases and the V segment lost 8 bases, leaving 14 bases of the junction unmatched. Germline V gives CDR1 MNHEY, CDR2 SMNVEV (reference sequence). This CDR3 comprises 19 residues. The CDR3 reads CASWKLGLAGTPSTDTQYF. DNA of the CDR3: TGTGCCAGCTGGAAGTTGGGACTAGCGGGGACCCCTAGCACAGATACGCAGTATTTT.

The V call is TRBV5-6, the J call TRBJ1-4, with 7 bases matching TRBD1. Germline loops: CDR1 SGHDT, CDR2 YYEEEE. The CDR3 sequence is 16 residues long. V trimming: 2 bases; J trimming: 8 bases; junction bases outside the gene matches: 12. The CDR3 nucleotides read TGTGCCAGCAGCTTCTCACGACAGGGTACATCGGAAAAACTGTTTTTT. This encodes CASSFSRQGTSEKLFF.

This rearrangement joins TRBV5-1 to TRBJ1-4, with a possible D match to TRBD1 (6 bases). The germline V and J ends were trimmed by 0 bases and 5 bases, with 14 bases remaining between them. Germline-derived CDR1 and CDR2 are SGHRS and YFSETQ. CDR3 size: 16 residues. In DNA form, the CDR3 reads TGCGCCAGCAGCTTGGGCCTCAGGGGCCAGAATGAAAAACTGTTTTTT. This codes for CASSLGLRGQNEKLFF.

CDR3 protein: CASSLRTPSTYEQYF. The CDR3 nucleotides are TGTGCCAGCAGTTTAAGGACACCGAGTACCTACGAGCAGTACTTC. This sequence joins TRBV27 and TRBJ2-7; a possible D gene is TRBD1 (5 bases). The V gene's germline CDR1 is MNHEY and CDR2 SMNVEV (reference sequence). The CDR3 loop spans 15 amino acids. Trimming left V 2 bases short and J 2 bases short, with 13 bases between.

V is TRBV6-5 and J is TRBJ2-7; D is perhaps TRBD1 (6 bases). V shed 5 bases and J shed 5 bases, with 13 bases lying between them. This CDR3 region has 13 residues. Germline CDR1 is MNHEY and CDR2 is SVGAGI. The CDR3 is CASSRQAPNEQYF. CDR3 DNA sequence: TGTGCCAGCAGTAGACAGGCCCCCAACGAGCAGTACTTC.

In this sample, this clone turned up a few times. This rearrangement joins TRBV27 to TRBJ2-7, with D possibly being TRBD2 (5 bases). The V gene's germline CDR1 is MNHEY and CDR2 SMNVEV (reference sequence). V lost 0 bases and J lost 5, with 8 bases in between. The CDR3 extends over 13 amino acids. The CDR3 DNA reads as TGTGCCAGCAGTTTATCGAGGGTCCACGAGCAGTACTTC. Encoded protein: CASSLSRVHEQYF.

CDR3 loop: CASSPRTGFTGELFF. Written as DNA, the CDR3 is TGCGCCAGCAGCCCCAGGACAGGGTTCACCGGGGAGCTGTTTTTT. The chain recombines TRBV4-1 with TRBJ2-2; 8 nucleotides align to TRBD1. Germline CDR1 reads MGHRA; CDR2 reads YSYEKL. V dropped 4 bases and J dropped 4; count of bases not matched to a gene: 5. The CDR3 consists of 15 residues.

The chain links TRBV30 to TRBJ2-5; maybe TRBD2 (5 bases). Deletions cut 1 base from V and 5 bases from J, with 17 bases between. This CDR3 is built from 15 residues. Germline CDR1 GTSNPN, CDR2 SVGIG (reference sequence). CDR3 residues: CAWSARGERFETQYF. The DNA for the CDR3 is TGTGCCTGGAGTGCTCGGGGAGAGAGGTTTGAGACCCAGTACTTC. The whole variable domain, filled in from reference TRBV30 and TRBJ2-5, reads SQTIHQWPATLVQPVGSPLSLECTVEGTSNPNLYWYRQAAGRGLQLLFYSVGIGQISSEVPQNLSASRPQDRQFILSSKKLLLSDSGFYLCAWSARGERFETQYFGPGTRLLVL.

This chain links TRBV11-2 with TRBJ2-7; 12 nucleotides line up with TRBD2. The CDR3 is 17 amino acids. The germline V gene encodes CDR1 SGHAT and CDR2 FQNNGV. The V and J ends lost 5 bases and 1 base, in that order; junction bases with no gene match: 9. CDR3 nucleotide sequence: TGTGCCAGCAGCCTATACATTACTAGCGGGGGGTCCTACGAGCAGTACTTC. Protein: CASSLYITSGGSYEQYF.

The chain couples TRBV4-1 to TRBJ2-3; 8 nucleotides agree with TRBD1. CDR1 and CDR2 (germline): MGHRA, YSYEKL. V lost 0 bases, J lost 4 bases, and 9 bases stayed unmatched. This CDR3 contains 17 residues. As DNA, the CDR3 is TGCGCCAGCAGCCAAGATCACGGACAGGGAGGACCAGATACGCAGTATTTT. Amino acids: CASSQDHGQGGPDTQYF.

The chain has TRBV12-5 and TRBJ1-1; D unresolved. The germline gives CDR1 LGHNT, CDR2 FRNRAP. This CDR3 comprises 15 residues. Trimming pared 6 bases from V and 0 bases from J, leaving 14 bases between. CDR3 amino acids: CASGYSRVMNTEAFF. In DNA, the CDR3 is TGTGCTAGTGGGTATTCTAGAGTTATGAACACTGAAGCTTTCTTT.

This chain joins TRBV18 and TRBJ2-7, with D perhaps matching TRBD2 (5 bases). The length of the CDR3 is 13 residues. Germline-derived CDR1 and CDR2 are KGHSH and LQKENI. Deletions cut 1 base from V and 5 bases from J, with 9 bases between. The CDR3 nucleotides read TGTGCCAGCTCACCACAGAACGGGGACGAGCAGTACTTC. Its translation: CASSPQNGDEQYF.

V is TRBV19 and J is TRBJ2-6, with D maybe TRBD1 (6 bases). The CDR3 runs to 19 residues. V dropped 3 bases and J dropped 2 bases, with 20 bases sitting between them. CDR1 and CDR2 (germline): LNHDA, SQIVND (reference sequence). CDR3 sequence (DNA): TGTGCCAGTAGTATCTCACAGGGCGGACTTAACCCTGGGGCCAACGTCCTGACTTTC. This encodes CASSISQGGLNPGANVLTF.

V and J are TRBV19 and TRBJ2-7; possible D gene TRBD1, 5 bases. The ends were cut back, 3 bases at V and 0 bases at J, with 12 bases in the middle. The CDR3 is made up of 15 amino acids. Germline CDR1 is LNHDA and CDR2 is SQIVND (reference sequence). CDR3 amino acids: CASSIQGWSSYEQYF. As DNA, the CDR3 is TGTGCCAGTAGTATCCAGGGATGGTCCTCCTACGAGCAGTACTTC.

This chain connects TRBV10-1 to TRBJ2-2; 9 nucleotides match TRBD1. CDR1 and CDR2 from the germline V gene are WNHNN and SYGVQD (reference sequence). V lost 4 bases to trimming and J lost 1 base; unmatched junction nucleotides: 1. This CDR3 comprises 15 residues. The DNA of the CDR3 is TGCGCCAGCAGTGGGGACAGGGAGAACACCGGGGAGCTGTTTTTT. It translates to CASSGDRENTGELFF.

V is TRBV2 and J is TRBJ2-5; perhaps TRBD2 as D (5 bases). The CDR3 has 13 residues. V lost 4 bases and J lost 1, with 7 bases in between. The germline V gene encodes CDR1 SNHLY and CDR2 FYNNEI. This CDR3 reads CASSASSQETQYF. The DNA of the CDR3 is TGTGCCAGCAGTGCTAGCTCCCAAGAGACCCAGTACTTC.

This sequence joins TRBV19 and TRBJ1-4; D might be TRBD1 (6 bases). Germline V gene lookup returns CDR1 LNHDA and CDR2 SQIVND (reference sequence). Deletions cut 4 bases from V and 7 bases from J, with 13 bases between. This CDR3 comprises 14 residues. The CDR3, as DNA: TGTGCCAGTAGTAAAACAGGGACAACTGAAAAACTGTTTTTT. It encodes CASSKTGTTEKLFF. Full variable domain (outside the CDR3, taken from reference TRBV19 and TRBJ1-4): DGGITQSPKYLFRKEGQNVTLSCEQNLNHDAMYWYRQDPGQGLRLIYYSQIVNDFQKGDIAEGYSVSREKKESFPLTVTSAQKNPTAFYLCASSKTGTTEKLFFGSGTQLSVL.

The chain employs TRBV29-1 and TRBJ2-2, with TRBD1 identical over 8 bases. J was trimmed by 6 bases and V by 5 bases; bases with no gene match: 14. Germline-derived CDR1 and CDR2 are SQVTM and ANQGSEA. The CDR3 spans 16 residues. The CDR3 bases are TGCAGCGTTCGGCCCGGCAGGGGGCGAGGTTCCGGGGAGCTGTTTTTT. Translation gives CSVRPGRGRGSGELFF.

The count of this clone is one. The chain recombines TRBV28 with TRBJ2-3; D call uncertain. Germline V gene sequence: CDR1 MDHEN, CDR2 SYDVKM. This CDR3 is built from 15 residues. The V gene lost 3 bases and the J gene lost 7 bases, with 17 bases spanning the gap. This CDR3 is CASSFRQTLMNTQYF. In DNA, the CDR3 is TGTGCCAGCAGTTTCCGACAAACGCTTATGAATACGCAGTATTTT.

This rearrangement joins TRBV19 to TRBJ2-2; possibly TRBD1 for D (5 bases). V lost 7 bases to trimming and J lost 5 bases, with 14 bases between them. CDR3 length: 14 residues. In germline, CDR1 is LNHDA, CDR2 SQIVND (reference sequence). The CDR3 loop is CASTPTRQTGELFF. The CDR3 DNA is TGTGCCAGTACCCCAACGAGACAGACCGGGGAGCTGTTTTTT.

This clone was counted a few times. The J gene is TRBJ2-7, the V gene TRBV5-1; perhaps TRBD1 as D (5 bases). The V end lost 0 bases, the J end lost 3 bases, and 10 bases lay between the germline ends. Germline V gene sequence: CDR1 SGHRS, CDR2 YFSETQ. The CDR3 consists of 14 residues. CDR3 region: CASSLGGRNYEQYF. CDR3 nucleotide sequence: TGCGCCAGCAGCTTGGGGGGCAGAAACTACGAGCAGTACTTC.

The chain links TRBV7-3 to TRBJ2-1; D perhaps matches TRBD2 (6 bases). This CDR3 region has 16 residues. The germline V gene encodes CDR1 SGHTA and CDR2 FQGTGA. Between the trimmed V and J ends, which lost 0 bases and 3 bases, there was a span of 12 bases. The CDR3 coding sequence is TGTGCCAGCAGCTTAACTACGGCGGACTACTACAATGAGCAGTTCTTC. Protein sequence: CASSLTTADYYNEQFF.

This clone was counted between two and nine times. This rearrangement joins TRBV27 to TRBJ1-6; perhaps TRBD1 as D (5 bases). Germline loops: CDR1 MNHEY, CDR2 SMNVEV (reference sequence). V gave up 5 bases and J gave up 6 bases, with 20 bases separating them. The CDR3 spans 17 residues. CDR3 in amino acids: CASSPTLGARANSPLHF. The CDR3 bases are TGTGCCAGCAGTCCTACCTTAGGGGCCCGGGCTAATTCACCCCTCCACTTT.